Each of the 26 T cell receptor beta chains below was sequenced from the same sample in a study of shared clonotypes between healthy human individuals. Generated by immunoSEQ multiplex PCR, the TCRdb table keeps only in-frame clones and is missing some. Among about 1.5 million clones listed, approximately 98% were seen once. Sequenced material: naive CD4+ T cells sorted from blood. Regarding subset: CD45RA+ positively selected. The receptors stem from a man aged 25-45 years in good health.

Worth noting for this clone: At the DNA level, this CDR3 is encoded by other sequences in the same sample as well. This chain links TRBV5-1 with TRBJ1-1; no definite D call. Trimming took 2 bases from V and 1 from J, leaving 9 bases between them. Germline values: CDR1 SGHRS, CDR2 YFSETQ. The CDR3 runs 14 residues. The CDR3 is CASSLRPANTEAFF. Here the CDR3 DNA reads TGCGCCAGCAGCTTACGACCAGCGAACACTGAAGCTTTCTTT.

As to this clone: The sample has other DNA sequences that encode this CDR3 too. This CDR3 is CASSPEISYNEQFF. CDR3 in DNA: TGTGCCAGCAGCCCGGAGATCTCCTACAATGAGCAGTTCTTC. The V call is TRBV11-2, the J call TRBJ2-1, with no clear D. The CDR3 covers 14 residues. Germline CDR1 reads SGHAT; CDR2 reads FQNNGV. V shed 5 bases and J shed 0 bases, with 8 bases lying between them.

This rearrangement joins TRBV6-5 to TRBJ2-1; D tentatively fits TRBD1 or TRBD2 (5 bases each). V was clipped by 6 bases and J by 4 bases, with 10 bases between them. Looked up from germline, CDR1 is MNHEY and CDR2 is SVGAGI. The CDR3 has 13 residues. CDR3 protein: CASRSGPYNEQFF. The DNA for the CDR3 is TGTGCCAGCAGGTCGGGACCGTACAATGAGCAGTTCTTC.

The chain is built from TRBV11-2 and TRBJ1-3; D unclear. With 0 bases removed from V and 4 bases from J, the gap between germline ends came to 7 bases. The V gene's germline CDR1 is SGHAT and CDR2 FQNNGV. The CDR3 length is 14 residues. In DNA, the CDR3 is TGTGCCAGCAGCTTAGAGTCATCGGGAAACACCATATATTTT. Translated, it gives CASSLESSGNTIYF. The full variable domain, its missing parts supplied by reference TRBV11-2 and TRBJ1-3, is EAGVAQSPRYKIIEKRQSVAFWCNPISGHATLYWYQQILGQGPKLLIQFQNNGVVDDSQLPKDRFSAERLKGVDSTLKIQPAKLEDSAVYLCASSLESSGNTIYFGEGSWLTVV.

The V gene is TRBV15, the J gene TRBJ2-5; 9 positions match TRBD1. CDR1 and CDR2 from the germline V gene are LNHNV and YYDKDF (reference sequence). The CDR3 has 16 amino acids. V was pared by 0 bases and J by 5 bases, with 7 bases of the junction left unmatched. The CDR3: CATSRDTGTGYETQYF. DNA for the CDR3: TGTGCCACCAGCAGAGATACCGGGACAGGGTACGAGACCCAGTACTTC.

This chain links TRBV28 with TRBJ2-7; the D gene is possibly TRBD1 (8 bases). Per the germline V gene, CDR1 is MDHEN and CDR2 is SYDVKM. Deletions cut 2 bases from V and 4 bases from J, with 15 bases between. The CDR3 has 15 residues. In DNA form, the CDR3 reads TGTGCCAGCAGTTTAAGCGGGACAGGAATTTACGAGCAGTACTTC. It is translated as CASSLSGTGIYEQYF. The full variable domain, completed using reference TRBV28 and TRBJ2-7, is DVKVTQSSRYLVKRTGEKVFLECVQDMDHENMFWYRQDPGLGLRLIYFSYDVKMKEKGDIPEGYSVSREKKERFSLILESASTNQTSMYLCASSLSGTGIYEQYFGPGTRLTVT.

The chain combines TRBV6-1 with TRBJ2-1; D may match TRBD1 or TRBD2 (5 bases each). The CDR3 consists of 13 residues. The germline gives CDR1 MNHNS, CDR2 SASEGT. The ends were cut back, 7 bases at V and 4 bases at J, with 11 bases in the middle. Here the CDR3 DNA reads TGTGCCAGCATCGGGACGATTTACAATGAGCAGTTCTTC. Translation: CASIGTIYNEQFF.

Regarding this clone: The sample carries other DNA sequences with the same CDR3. The CDR3 sequence: CASSLTVEQYF. Written as DNA, the CDR3 is TGTGCCAGCAGTTTGACGGTTGAGCAGTACTTC. The chain has TRBV28 and TRBJ2-7, with unresolved D. The CDR3 sequence is 11 residues long. The V end lost 3 bases, the J end lost 7 bases, and 7 bases lay between the germline ends. Per the germline V gene, CDR1 is MDHEN and CDR2 is SYDVKM.

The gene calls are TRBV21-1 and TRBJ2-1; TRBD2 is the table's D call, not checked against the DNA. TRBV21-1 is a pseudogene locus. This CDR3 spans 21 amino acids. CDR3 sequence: CASSKRYRLHSVAAEYNEQFF. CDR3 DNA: TGTGCCAGCAGCAAACGGTATCGTTTGCACTCGGTCGCTGCGGAATACAATGAGCAGTTCTTC.

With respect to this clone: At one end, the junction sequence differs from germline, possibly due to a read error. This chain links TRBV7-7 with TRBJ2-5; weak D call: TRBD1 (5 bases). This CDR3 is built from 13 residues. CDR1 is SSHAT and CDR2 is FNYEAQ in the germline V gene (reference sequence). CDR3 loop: CASSPGFMETQYF. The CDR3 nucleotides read TGTGCTAGCAGCCCAGGGTTTATGGAGACCCAGTACTTC.

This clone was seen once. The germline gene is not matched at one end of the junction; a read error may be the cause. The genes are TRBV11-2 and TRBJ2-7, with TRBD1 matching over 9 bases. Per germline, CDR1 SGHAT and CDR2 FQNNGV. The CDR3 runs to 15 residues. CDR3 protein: CASSLDRDRDYEQYF. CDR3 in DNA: TGTGCCAGCAGCCTAGACCGGGACAGGGACTACGAGCAGTACTTC. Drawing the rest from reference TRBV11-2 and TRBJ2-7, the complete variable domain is EAGVAQSPRYKIIEKRQSVAFWCNPISGHATLYWYQQILGQGPKLLIQFQNNGVVDDSQLPKDRFSAERLKGVDSTLKIQPAKLEDSAVYLCASSLDRDRDYEQYFGPGTRLTVT.

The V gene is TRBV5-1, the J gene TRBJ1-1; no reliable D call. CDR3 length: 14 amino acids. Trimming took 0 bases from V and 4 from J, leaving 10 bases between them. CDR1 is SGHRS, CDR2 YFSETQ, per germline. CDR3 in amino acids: CASSLGAAGTEAFF. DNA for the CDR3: TGCGCCAGCAGCTTGGGGGCGGCGGGCACTGAAGCTTTCTTT.

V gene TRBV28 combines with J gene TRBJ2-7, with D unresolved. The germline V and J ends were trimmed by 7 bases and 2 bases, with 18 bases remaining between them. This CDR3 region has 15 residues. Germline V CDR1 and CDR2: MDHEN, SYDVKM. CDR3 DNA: TGTGCCAGCACCACCTCACCTGCAGAGACCTACGAGCAGTACTTC. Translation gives CASTTSPAETYEQYF.

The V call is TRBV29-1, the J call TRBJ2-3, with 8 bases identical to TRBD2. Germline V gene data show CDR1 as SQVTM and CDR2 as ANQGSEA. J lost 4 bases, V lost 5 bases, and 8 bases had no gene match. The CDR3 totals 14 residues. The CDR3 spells CSVSGGSGPDTQYF. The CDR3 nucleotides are TGCAGCGTTAGCGGGGGTTCCGGGCCAGATACGCAGTATTTT.

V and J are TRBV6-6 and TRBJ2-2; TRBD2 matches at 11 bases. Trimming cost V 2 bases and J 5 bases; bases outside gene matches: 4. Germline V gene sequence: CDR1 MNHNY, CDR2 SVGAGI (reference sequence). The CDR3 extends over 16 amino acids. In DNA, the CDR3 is TGTGCCAGCAGTTACACCGGGACTAGCGGTACCGGGGAGCTGTTTTTT. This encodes CASSYTGTSGTGELFF.

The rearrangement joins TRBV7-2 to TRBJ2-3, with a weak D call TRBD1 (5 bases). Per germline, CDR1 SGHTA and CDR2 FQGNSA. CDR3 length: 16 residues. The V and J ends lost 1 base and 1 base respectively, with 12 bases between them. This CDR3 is CASSLERAGRTDTQYF. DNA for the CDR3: TGTGCCAGCAGCTTAGAACGGGCAGGGCGCACAGATACGCAGTATTTT. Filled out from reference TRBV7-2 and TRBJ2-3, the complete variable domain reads GAGVSQSPSNKVTEKGKDVELRCDPISGHTALYWYRQSLGQGLEFLIYFQGNSAPDKSGLPSDRFSAERTGGSVSTLTIQRTQQEDSAVYLCASSLERAGRTDTQYFGPGTRLTVL.

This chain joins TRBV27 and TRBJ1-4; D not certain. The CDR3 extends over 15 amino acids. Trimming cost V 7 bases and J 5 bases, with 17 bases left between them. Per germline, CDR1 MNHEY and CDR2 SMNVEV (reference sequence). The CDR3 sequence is CASNPRGQLNEKLFF. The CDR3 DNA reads TGTGCCAGCAACCCTCGAGGGCAACTGAATGAAAAACTGTTTTTT. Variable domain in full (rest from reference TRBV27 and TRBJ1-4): EAQVTQNPRYLITVTGKKLTVTCSQNMNHEYMSWYRQDPGLGLRQIYYSMNVEVTDKGDVPEGYKVSRKEKRNFPLILESPSPNQTSLYFCASNPRGQLNEKLFFGSGTQLSVL.

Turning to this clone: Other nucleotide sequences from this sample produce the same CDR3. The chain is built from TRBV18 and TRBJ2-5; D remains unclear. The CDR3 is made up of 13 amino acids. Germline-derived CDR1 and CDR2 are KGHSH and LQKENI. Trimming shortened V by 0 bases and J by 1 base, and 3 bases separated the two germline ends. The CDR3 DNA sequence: TGTGCCAGCTCACCACCGGCCCAAGAGACCCAGTACTTC. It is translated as CASSPPAQETQYF.

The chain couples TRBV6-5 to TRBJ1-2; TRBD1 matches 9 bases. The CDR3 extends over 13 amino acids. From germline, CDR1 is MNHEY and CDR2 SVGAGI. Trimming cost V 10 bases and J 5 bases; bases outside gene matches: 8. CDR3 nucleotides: TGTGCCAACCTTCGGGACAGGGAATATGGCTACACCTTC. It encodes CANLRDREYGYTF.

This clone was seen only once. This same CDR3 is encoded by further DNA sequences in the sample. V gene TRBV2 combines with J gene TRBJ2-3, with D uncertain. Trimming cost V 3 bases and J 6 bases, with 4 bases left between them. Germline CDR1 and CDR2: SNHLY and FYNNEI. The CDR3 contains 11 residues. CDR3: CASSEVDTQYF. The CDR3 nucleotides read TGTGCCAGCAGTGAGGTTGATACGCAGTATTTT.

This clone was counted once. For the CDR3, the DNA is TGTGCCAGCAGTCAAAGGGGACAGTCATTTAATGAAAAACTGTTTTTT. Protein product: CASSQRGQSFNEKLFF. This sequence joins TRBV28 and TRBJ1-4, with 7 bases aligning to TRBD1. The CDR3 is made up of 16 amino acids. V dropped 5 bases and J dropped 4; count of bases not matched to a gene: 10. Germline V CDR1 and CDR2: MDHEN, SYDVKM. Full variable domain (rest looked up from reference TRBV28 and TRBJ1-4): DVKVTQSSRYLVKRTGEKVFLECVQDMDHENMFWYRQDPGLGLRLIYFSYDVKMKEKGDIPEGYSVSREKKERFSLILESASTNQTSMYLCASSQRGQSFNEKLFFGSGTQLSVL.

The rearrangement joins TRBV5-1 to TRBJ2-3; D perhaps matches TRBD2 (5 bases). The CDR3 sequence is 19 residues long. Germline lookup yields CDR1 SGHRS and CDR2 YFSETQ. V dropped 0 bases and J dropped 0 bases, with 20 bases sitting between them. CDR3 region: CASSLANQVGRGSTDTQYF. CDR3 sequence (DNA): TGCGCCAGCAGCTTGGCCAATCAAGTCGGACGGGGAAGCACAGATACGCAGTATTTT.

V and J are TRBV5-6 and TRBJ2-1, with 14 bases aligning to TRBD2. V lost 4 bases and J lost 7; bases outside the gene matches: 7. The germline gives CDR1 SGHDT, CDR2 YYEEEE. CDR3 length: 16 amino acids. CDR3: CASSPGTSGSSNEQFF. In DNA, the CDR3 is TGTGCCAGCAGCCCCGGGACTAGCGGGAGTAGTAATGAGCAGTTCTTC.

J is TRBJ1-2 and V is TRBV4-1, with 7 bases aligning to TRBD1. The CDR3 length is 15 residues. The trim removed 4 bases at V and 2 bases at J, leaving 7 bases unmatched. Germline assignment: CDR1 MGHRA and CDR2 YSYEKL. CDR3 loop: CASSPRTGENYGYTF. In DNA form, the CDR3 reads TGCGCCAGCAGCCCTCGGACAGGAGAGAACTATGGCTACACCTTC.

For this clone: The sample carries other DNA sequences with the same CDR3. CDR3 region: CASSSGQNQPQHF. The CDR3 DNA reads as TGTGCCAGCAGCTCGGGGCAAAATCAGCCCCAGCATTTT. The chain joins TRBV5-4 to TRBJ1-5; TRBD1 might be the D (5 bases). The V end lost 3 bases, the J end lost 4 bases, and 8 bases lay between the germline ends. The CDR3 has 13 amino acids. Germline V lookup: CDR1 SGHNT, CDR2 YYREEE (reference sequence). The full variable domain, rest sourced from reference TRBV5-4 and TRBJ1-5, is ETGVTQSPTHLIKTRGQQVTLRCSSQSGHNTVSWYQQALGQGPQFIFQYYREEENGRGNFPPRFSGLQFPNYSSELNVNALELDDSALYLCASSSGQNQPQHFGDGTRLSIL.

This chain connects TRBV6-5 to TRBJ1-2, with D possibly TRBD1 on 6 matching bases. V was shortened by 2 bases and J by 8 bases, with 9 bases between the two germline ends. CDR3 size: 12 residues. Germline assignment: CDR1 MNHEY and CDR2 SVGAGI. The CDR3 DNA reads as TGTGCCAGCAGTTACAAGGGGGGAGGCTACACCTTC. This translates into CASSYKGGGYTF.